This section outlines one T cell receptor (beta chain) sequence together with its context. The trim removed 2 bases at V and 9 bases at J, leaving 12 bases unmatched. The CDR3 has 15 residues. Germline values: CDR1 MNHEY, CDR2 SMNVEV (reference sequence). The source of the sample is a study of OX40 agonist ivuxolimab in advanced cancers. Produced via immunoSEQ multiplex PCR; TCRdb's table is partial and in-frame only. The table includes 40,000 to 55,000 clones, roughly 91% detected once. The clonotype was recovered from an adult with an advanced solid tumor such as melanoma, head and neck, liver or kidney cancer. Source: CD4+ or CD8+ T cells sorted from blood, taken in a trial of the OX40 agonist ivuxolimab. This rearrangement joins TRBV27 to TRBJ2-7; 8 bases are a match to TRBD2. CDR3 region: CASSLDSGTMRGQYF. The CDR3 DNA reads as TGTGCCAGCAGTTTAGATAGCGGGACAATGAGAGGGCAGTACTTC.